This is a list of T cell receptor beta chains from one sample in a study of metastatic and nonmetastatic thyroid tumors. MiXCR reprocessed the PCR reads for TCRdb. Of around 45,000 clones listed, roughly 4% were seen once; the top ten hold about 9.8%. The sequencing input was blood. All receptors derive from a female donor with papillary thyroid cancer or a benign thyroid nodule (not recorded which). Some clones in this sample may be carry-over from other donors' samples. Each CDR3 is given with its conserved first and last residue. The D gene is left open where the match is weak. Clone size appears in some rows only: once, few, many, or a class for an expanded clone.

clone size,J gene,V gene,D gene,CDR3 protein,CDR3 DNA
few,TRBJ1-2,TRBV15,TRBD1,CATSRDPGQGLGYTF,TGTGCCACCAGCAGAGATCCCGGACAGGGGCTTGGCTACACCTTC
.,TRBJ1-1,TRBV19,TRBD1,CASITLRDRVYTEAFF,TGTGCCAGTATTACCCTAAGGGACAGGGTGTACACTGAAGCTTTCTTT
few,TRBJ2-7,TRBV12-3/TRBV12-4,.,CASSLGSVSYDQYF,TGTGCCAGCAGTTTAGGTAGCGTGAGCTACGATCAGTACTTC
many,TRBJ2-2,TRBV2,TRBD2,CASSTGLATNTGELFF,TGTGCCAGCAGTACGGGACTAGCTACGAACACCGGGGAGCTGTTTTTT
few,TRBJ2-2,TRBV24-1,TRBD2,CATSDLAGDTGELFF,TGTGCCACCAGTGATTTAGCGGGAGACACCGGGGAGCTGTTTTTT
many,TRBJ2-1,TRBV20-1,.,CSARDLDGSSYNEQFF,TGCAGTGCTAGAGATCTGGACGGCAGCTCCTACAATGAGCAGTTCTTC
.,TRBJ2-3,TRBV12-3/TRBV12-4,.,CASSPRTSTDTQYF,TGTGCCAGCAGTCCCCGGACTTCCACAGATACGCAGTATTTT
many,TRBJ1-2,TRBV2,.,CAGYGVRGYTF,TGTGCCGGATACGGGGTGCGCGGCTACACCTTC
.,TRBJ1-2,TRBV20-1,.,CSARRDYGYTF,TGCAGTGCTAGAAGGGACTATGGCTACACCTTC
many,TRBJ2-5,TRBV20-1,.,CSATTSRETQYF,TGCAGTGCCACGACTAGTCGAGAGACCCAGTACTTC
.,TRBJ2-1,TRBV18,.,CASSTSISRYNEQFF,TGTGCCAGCTCAACTAGTATCTCTCGATACAATGAGCAGTTCTTC
medium-sized,TRBJ1-5,TRBV6-1,TRBD1,CASSASEGTGFQPQHF,TGTGCCAGCAGTGCCTCCGAGGGGACAGGGTTTCAGCCCCAGCATTTT
many,TRBJ1-3,TRBV11-3,.,CASSSVGRSSGNTIYF,TGTGCCAGCAGCTCCGTTGGGAGGAGCTCTGGAAACACCATATATTTT
many,TRBJ2-1,TRBV20-1,TRBD2,CSARTSHSYNEQFF,TGCAGTGCTAGGACTAGCCATTCCTACAATGAGCAGTTCTTC
many,TRBJ2-7,TRBV29-1,.,CSVEARGYEQYF,TGCAGCGTTGAGGCCAGGGGCTACGAGCAGTACTTC
few,TRBJ2-3,TRBV5-1,.,CASSLSREEDTQYF,TGCGCCAGCAGCTTGTCGCGGGAAGAAGATACGCAGTATTTT
.,TRBJ1-1,TRBV6-1,.,CASRKWGTEAFF,TGTGCCAGCAGGAAGTGGGGCACAGAAGCTTTCTTT
.,TRBJ1-2,TRBV6-1,TRBD1,CASTKTGYGYTF,TGTGCCAGCACCAAGACAGGGTATGGCTACACCTTC
few,TRBJ2-1,TRBV12-3/TRBV12-4,.,CASSPQGTGRDEQFF,TGTGCCAGCAGCCCCCAGGGTACAGGTCGGGATGAGCAGTTCTTC
many,TRBJ1-4,TRBV20-1,.,CSATRGINEKLFF,TGCAGTGCTACGAGGGGGATTAATGAAAAACTGTTTTTT
few,TRBJ1-1,TRBV19,.,CASSPGPGSIRNEAFF,TGTGCCAGTAGCCCTGGGCCAGGGAGCATAAGGAATGAAGCTTTCTTT
many,TRBJ1-2,TRBV7-9,TRBD1,CASSLAGQGYYYGYTF,TGTGCCAGCAGCTTAGCGGGACAGGGGTACTACTATGGCTACACCTTC
many,TRBJ2-1,TRBV29-1,.,CSVQTAPGYEQFF,TGCAGCGTTCAGACGGCCCCCGGATATGAGCAGTTCTTC
medium-sized,TRBJ1-2,TRBV6-1,TRBD1,CASKVQGADGYTF,TGTGCCAGTAAGGTCCAGGGGGCGGATGGCTACACCTTC
few,TRBJ2-7,TRBV5-1,.,CASRVNTDNYEQYF,TGCGCCAGCAGGGTGAACACGGACAACTACGAGCAGTACTTC
many,TRBJ2-7,TRBV5-1,.,CASSLQGSIGYEQYF,TGCGCCAGCAGCTTACAGGGTTCCATTGGCTACGAGCAGTACTTC
.,TRBJ2-7,TRBV20-1,TRBD2,CSATPSTSGIAYEQYF,TGCAGTGCTACTCCCTCGACTAGCGGGATAGCCTACGAGCAGTACTTC
.,TRBJ1-5,TRBV6-2/TRBV6-3,.,CASSRPNQPQHF,TGTGCCAGCAGTCGGCCAAATCAGCCCCAGCATTTT
many,TRBJ1-2,TRBV15,.,CATSGPADDWGYGYTF,TGTGCCACCAGCGGACCAGCGGACGACTGGGGATATGGCTACACCTTC
many,TRBJ2-7,TRBV25-1,TRBD2,CASSEPTSSGRANEQYF,TGTGCCAGCAGTGAACCGACGTCTAGCGGGAGGGCCAACGAGCAGTACTTC
many,TRBJ2-3,TRBV29-1,.,CSAEGFGEDTQYF,TGCAGCGCCGAGGGGTTCGGGGAAGATACGCAGTATTTT
many,TRBJ2-1,TRBV20-1,TRBD2,CSARVTSGRDYNEQFF,TGCAGTGCTAGAGTTACTAGCGGGAGGGATTACAATGAGCAGTTCTTC
.,TRBJ2-7,TRBV6-2/TRBV6-3,TRBD2,CASSLAGGDYEQYF,TGTGCCAGCAGCCTAGCGGGAGGGGACTACGAGCAGTACTTC
many,TRBJ2-1,TRBV24-1,TRBD2,CATSPNLADNEQFF,TGTGCCACCAGCCCCAATCTAGCGGACAATGAGCAGTTCTTC
many,TRBJ2-3,TRBV20-1,TRBD2,CSAPGFGTSATVGTDTQYF,TGCAGTGCTCCTGGTTTTGGGACTAGCGCAACTGTTGGCACAGATACGCAGTATTTT
many,TRBJ2-1,TRBV29-1,TRBD2,CSAGTSGSMYEQFF,TGCAGCGCAGGGACTAGCGGGAGTATGTATGAGCAGTTCTTC
many,TRBJ1-1,TRBV5-1,.,CASSLHTGVNTEAFF,TGCGCCAGCAGCTTACACACAGGTGTGAACACTGAAGCTTTCTTT
many,TRBJ2-3,TRBV27,TRBD2,CASRSSTSGNTDTQYF,TGTGCCAGCAGGAGCTCGACTAGCGGCAACACAGATACGCAGTATTTT
medium-sized,TRBJ2-1,TRBV6-1,TRBD2,CASSPLTSGNMVDEQFF,TGTGCCAGCAGTCCCTTAACTAGCGGGAATATGGTCGATGAGCAGTTCTTC